This T cell receptor beta chain was found in a study of T cell responses to AZD1222 COVID-19 vaccine. Turning to this clone: Its antigen remains unidentified.

Method: immunoSEQ multiplex PCR; TCRdb's copy keeps in-frame clones and lacks some. Of about 160,000 clones in the sample, about 88% were seen once. Findings and caveats of the study: CD4 TCRs covered the whole spike, strongest at regions 160-218 and 743-854. All repertoire sampling was performed exclusively after the peak T cell response. Nearly half of spike-specific TCRs reportedly go after variant regions that carry no mutations.

V lost 5 bases and J 1 base, leaving 14 bases between the germline ends. In germline, CDR1 is SGHVS, CDR2 FNYEAQ. The CDR3 spans 15 residues. This chain connects TRBV7-6 to TRBJ2-5; D unclear. The material sequenced was peripheral blood, taken on day 0 of AZD1222 vaccination. The TCR was taken from an adult in good health. The CDR3 region has the DNA TGTGCCAGCAGCCTACCGGAATGGCCCCAAGAGACCCAGTACTTC. Translating it yields CASSLPEWPQETQYF.